This record covers a single T cell receptor beta chain. Trimming took 7 bases from V and 4 from J; bases not matched to a gene: 11. This CDR3 contains 14 residues. Germline CDR1 is DFQATT and CDR2 is SNEGSKA (reference sequence). This sample is drawn from a study of tumor-infiltrating lymphocytes in primary liver carcinoma. Study as a whole: Sample counts of productive TCRbeta reads spanned roughly 3.5 to 8 million; these counts were similar across tissue types.

TCR beta cDNA was prepared out of roughly 450 ng total RNA by means of a constant-region primer. Modified slightly, ARM-PCR produced TCR beta libraries over three nested multiplex PCR rounds. Forward primers for TRBV1-TRBV30 and a C-beta reverse primer served the first two PCR rounds, at around 9 cycles each. Using its own MiXCR run on the multiplex PCR reads, TCRdb lists one record per CDR3 protein. The sample lists tens of thousands of distinct CDR3 sequences; approximately 74% were seen once. Investigators took RNA and DNA out together from 20-30 mg of unsorted bulk tissue. Chronic HBV infection was present, with no prior treatment. All of the tumor samples contained over 75% viable tumor cells.

The sequenced material came from liver tumor tissue from sampling region 4. Subset specified: tumor region T4, right-lateral pole. The gene calls are TRBV20-1 and TRBJ1-1; 8 positions agree with TRBD1. This TCR came from a man aged 35 to 55 with primary liver carcinoma and hepatitis B virus infection. Here the CDR3 reads CSVKGQEGRTEAFF. The CDR3 DNA follows: TGCAGTGTTAAGGGACAGGAGGGACGCACTGAAGCTTTCTTT.